This T cell receptor (beta chain) was observed in a study of T cell changes during pregnancy in multiple sclerosis. Assay: immunoSEQ multiplex PCR; the TCRdb copy retains only in-frame clones and omits some. The sample consists of some 40,000 clones, 85% to 95% of them appearing once. Sequencing used peripheral blood. The clonotype comes from a female donor with multiple sclerosis, enrolled in a pregnancy study.

The chain's CDR3 is CASSINLGEGSYEQYF. The CDR3 nucleotides read TGTGCCAGTAGTATTAACCTTGGCGAGGGGAGCTACGAGCAGTACTTC. The chain combines TRBV19 with TRBJ2-7; D might be TRBD1 or TRBD2, each matching 5 bases. Germline CDR1 LNHDA, CDR2 SQIVND (reference sequence). With 3 bases removed from V and 3 bases from J, the gap between germline ends came to 18 bases. This CDR3 is 16 amino acids long.